This entry lists 32 T cell receptor beta chains sequenced from one sample in a study of T cell responses to AZD1222 COVID-19 vaccine. The data were produced by immunoSEQ multiplex PCR, yet TCRdb's version contains in-frame clones alone and is incomplete. The profile shows fewer than 100,000 clones, approximately 81% of them singletons. The sequencing here drew on peripheral blood, taken on day 0 of AZD1222 vaccination. The receptor set was obtained from an adult in good health.

The chain recombines TRBV5-1 with TRBJ1-4, with D hard to call. Trimming shortened V by 4 bases and J by 5 bases, and 15 bases separated the two germline ends. There are 15 residues in the CDR3. Germline CDR1 and CDR2: SGHRS and YFSETQ. This CDR3 is CASSPGRYSNEKLFF. Written as DNA, the CDR3 is TGCGCCAGCAGCCCGGGTCGCTACTCGAATGAAAAACTGTTTTTT.

This clone was detected a few times. The V and J genes are TRBV5-6 and TRBJ1-1; 10 bases match TRBD1. Germline V gene lookup returns CDR1 SGHDT and CDR2 YYEEEE. CDR3 size: 18 residues. V trimming: 4 bases; J trimming: 3 bases; junction bases outside the gene matches: 15. CDR3 bases: TGTGCCAGCAGCACGTGGTTCTCCCAGGGACAGGGGTACACTGAAGCTTTCTTT. Encoded protein: CASSTWFSQGQGYTEAFF.

The genes are TRBV15 and TRBJ1-2; D possibly corresponds to TRBD1 (5 bases). Trimming took 0 bases from V and 4 from J, leaving 9 bases between them. This CDR3 is built from 14 residues. Per germline, CDR1 LNHNV and CDR2 YYDKDF (reference sequence). The CDR3 DNA is TGTGCCACCAGCAGAGACAGGGAGTTCTATGGCTACACCTTC. Its translation: CATSRDREFYGYTF.

This sequence joins TRBV4-1 and TRBJ1-6, with 11 bases identical to TRBD1. The CDR3 has 18 residues. Germline lookup yields CDR1 MGHRA and CDR2 YSYEKL. Trimming removed 3 bases from V and 10 bases from J; junction bases left unmatched: 14. Written as DNA, the CDR3 is TGCGCCAGCAGCCATATCAAACCGGGACAGGGGGATGAATCACCCCTCCACTTT. Protein sequence: CASSHIKPGQGDESPLHF.

The genes are TRBV25-1 and TRBJ1-6; no clear D gene. CDR1 and CDR2 from the germline V gene are MGHDK and SYGVNS. Deletions cut 5 bases from V and 1 base from J, with 9 bases between. The CDR3 runs 15 residues. The CDR3 DNA sequence: TGTGCCAGCAGTTCGACGGGATCCTATAATTCACCCCTCCACTTT. This encodes CASSSTGSYNSPLHF.

The V and J genes are TRBV28 and TRBJ2-1; a weak D match, TRBD2 (6 bases). Trimming left V 4 bases short and J 4 bases short, with 17 bases between. This CDR3 is built from 16 residues. CDR1 and CDR2 (germline): MDHEN, SYDVKM. Written as DNA, the CDR3 is TGTGCCAGCAGTTCCCTTCCGCGGGGCGAATACAATGAGCAGTTCTTC. It yields the protein CASSSLPRGEYNEQFF.

This clone was found a few times. The rearrangement joins TRBV6-2 or TRBV6-3 to TRBJ2-1; D is perhaps TRBD2 (6 bases). CDR3 length equals 15 residues. Germline lookup yields CDR1 MNHEY and CDR2 SVGEGT. Trimming stripped 4 bases from V and 1 base from J, with 11 bases between. CDR3 sequence reads: CASSFRDLSYNEQFF. The DNA for the CDR3 is TGTGCCAGCAGTTTCCGGGACTTATCCTACAATGAGCAGTTCTTC.

The rearrangement joins TRBV10-3 to TRBJ2-3; perhaps TRBD2 as D (6 bases). V shed 2 bases and J shed 4 bases, with 16 bases lying between them. This CDR3 spans 16 amino acids. CDR1 and CDR2 (germline): ENHRY, SYGVKD. CDR3 bases: TGTGCCATCAGTGAGAATTTGGCTAGCGAGGCAGATACGCAGTATTTT. Translation gives CAISENLASEADTQYF.

This clone was observed once. This rearrangement joins TRBV7-9 to TRBJ2-4, with D possibly matching TRBD2 (6 bases). The CDR3 loop spans 15 amino acids. CDR1 is SEHNR, CDR2 FQNEAQ, per germline (reference sequence). V was shortened by 6 bases and J by 8 bases, with 20 bases between the two germline ends. CDR3 residues: CASRRRGGDDDIQYF. CDR3 nucleotides: TGTGCCAGCAGACGCCGTGGAGGGGACGACGACATTCAGTACTTC.

This clone occurred once. This chain joins TRBV7-2 and TRBJ2-1, with a tentative D call TRBD2 (6 bases). The CDR3 contains 16 residues. Germline CDR1 SGHTA, CDR2 FQGNSA. Trimming pared 4 bases from V and 13 bases from J, leaving 26 bases between. The CDR3 coding sequence is TGTGCCAGCAGCTCCCGGGGCGCGGGGACCGTAGGGTCCCAGTTCTTC. Encoded protein: CASSSRGAGTVGSQFF.

V and J are TRBV6-6 and TRBJ2-5; a possible D gene is TRBD1 (7 bases). From germline, CDR1 is MNHNY and CDR2 SVGAGI (reference sequence). Trimming left V 0 bases short and J 5 bases short, with 13 bases between. The CDR3 sequence is 15 residues long. CDR3 protein: CASSYSGQGGETQYF. The CDR3 coding sequence is TGTGCCAGCAGTTACTCAGGGCAGGGGGGTGAGACCCAGTACTTC.

The chain links TRBV10-3 to TRBJ1-2; TRBD1 is a possible D gene (5 bases). The CDR3 has 13 residues. The V gene's germline CDR1 is ENHRY and CDR2 SYGVKD. The V end was cut by 2 bases, the J end by 7 bases, with 11 bases between. CDR3 sequence (DNA): TGTGCCATCAGTGAGGTGGGGCCCAGTGGCTACACCTTC. It translates to CAISEVGPSGYTF.

This clone was detected a few times. The gene calls are TRBV25-1 and TRBJ1-3, with no clear D. Germline V gene data show CDR1 as MGHDK and CDR2 as SYGVNS. This CDR3 comprises 15 residues. V dropped 1 base and J dropped 0 bases, with 7 bases sitting between them. Written as DNA, the CDR3 is TGTGCCAGCAGTGAATCGGCAGCCTCTGGAAACACCATATATTTT. This gives the protein CASSESAASGNTIYF.

This chain uses TRBV11-3 with TRBJ1-1; D is ambiguous. The CDR3 has 14 amino acids. Trimming removed 0 bases from V and 4 bases from J, with 9 bases in between. The germline gives CDR1 SGHNT, CDR2 YENEEA. CDR3 nucleotide sequence: TGTGCCAGCAGCTTAGATCGGGGAAGCACTGAAGCTTTCTTT. It codes for CASSLDRGSTEAFF.

The V and J genes are TRBV2 and TRBJ2-1, with D maybe TRBD1 (8 bases). V was trimmed by 3 bases and J by 7 bases, leaving 16 bases between them. Germline CDR1 reads SNHLY; CDR2 reads FYNNEI. The CDR3 contains 15 residues. CDR3 sequence: CASSDRGQGGNEQFF. The CDR3 DNA sequence: TGTGCCAGCAGTGACAGAGGACAGGGAGGGAATGAGCAGTTCTTC.

The chain recombines TRBV15 with TRBJ1-6; TRBD1 matches at 11 bases. CDR3 length: 13 amino acids. V lost 8 bases to trimming and J lost 7 bases; unmatched junction nucleotides: 1. Germline CDR1 is LNHNV and CDR2 is YYDKDF (reference sequence). CDR3 nucleotides: TGTGCCACCCGGGACAGGGGGAATTCACCCCTCCACTTT. The encoded protein is CATRDRGNSPLHF.

The chain combines TRBV5-5 with TRBJ1-2; D gene unclear. The V gene's germline CDR1 is SGHKS and CDR2 YYEKEE (reference sequence). V was pared by 8 bases and J by 0 bases, with 8 bases between. This CDR3 is 12 amino acids long. The CDR3 region has the DNA TGTGCCAGTGGTGACCCTAACTATGGCTACACCTTC. Protein product: CASGDPNYGYTF.

The J gene is TRBJ1-3, the V gene TRBV7-9; D is unclear. Trimming shortened V by 3 bases and J by 7 bases, and 10 bases separated the two germline ends. There are 13 residues in the CDR3. CDR1 and CDR2 from the germline V gene are SEHNR and FQNEAQ (reference sequence). The CDR3 DNA sequence: TGTGCCAGCAGCTTCGGCAGGATCAACACCATATATTTT. It is translated as CASSFGRINTIYF. Drawing the rest from reference TRBV7-9 and TRBJ1-3, the complete variable domain is DTGVSQNPRHKITKRGQNVTFRCDPISEHNRLYWYRQTLGQGPEFLTYFQNEAQLEKSRLLSDRFSAERPKGSFSTLEIQRTEQGDSAMYLCASSFGRINTIYFGEGSWLTVV.

The chain recombines TRBV2 with TRBJ1-3; TRBD1 agrees at 7 bases. Looked up from germline, CDR1 is SNHLY and CDR2 is FYNNEI. The V gene end was trimmed by 1 base and the J gene end by 5 bases; junction bases not matched to a gene: 5. The CDR3 covers 15 residues. In DNA, the CDR3 is TGTGCCAGCAGTGAAGGACAGGGCGTAAGAAACACCATATATTTT. Protein product: CASSEGQGVRNTIYF.

This rearrangement joins TRBV2 to TRBJ2-1; a weak D match, TRBD2 (6 bases). Germline CDR1 SNHLY, CDR2 FYNNEI. The CDR3 extends over 14 amino acids. Between the trimmed V and J ends, which lost 8 bases and 9 bases, there was a span of 20 bases. The CDR3 region has the DNA TGTGCCAGCGGGCTTCGAGGGACTCAAAGTGAGCAGTTCTTC. Amino acid sequence: CASGLRGTQSEQFF.

V is TRBV7-3 and J is TRBJ2-2; 9 nucleotides line up with TRBD2. This CDR3 has 13 residues. CDR1 SGHTA and CDR2 FQGTGA come from the germline V gene. V trimming: 2 bases; J trimming: 11 bases; junction bases outside the gene matches: 3. The CDR3 DNA sequence: TGTGCCAGCAGCTTAGCAGCGGGAGGAGAGCTGTTTTTT. It codes for CASSLAAGGELFF.

The chain employs TRBV6-1 and TRBJ1-5; D uncertain. From germline, CDR1 is MNHNS and CDR2 SASEGT. V lost 1 base and J lost 9, with 4 bases in between. CDR3 length: 11 residues. CDR3 region: CASSEDGPQHF. As DNA, the CDR3 is TGTGCCAGCAGTGAAGATGGGCCCCAGCATTTT.

This sequence joins TRBV7-8 and TRBJ1-1; 8 bases align to TRBD1. Per the germline V gene, CDR1 is SGHVS and CDR2 is FQNEAQ. The CDR3 consists of 14 residues. Losses at the gene ends were 5 bases for V and 5 bases for J; bases not matched to a gene: 7. DNA of the CDR3: TGTGCCAGCAGCCGAGGACAGGGAGGAACTGAAGCTTTCTTT. Its protein is CASSRGQGGTEAFF.

The chain employs TRBV28 and TRBJ2-5, with TRBD2 identical over 9 bases. Germline lookup yields CDR1 MDHEN and CDR2 SYDVKM. The CDR3 covers 15 residues. V gave up 6 bases and J gave up 1 base; unmatched junction bases: 6. The CDR3 region is CASSSQRGAQETQYF. The CDR3 DNA reads as TGTGCCAGCAGCTCGCAGCGGGGGGCCCAAGAGACCCAGTACTTC.

This clone was seen a handful of times. J is TRBJ1-4 and V is TRBV4-3; D unclear. CDR1 is LGHNA and CDR2 is YSLEER in the germline V gene. The CDR3 is 13 amino acids. V was shortened by 4 bases and J by 7 bases, with 10 bases between the two germline ends. This chain's CDR3 is CASSPNGGEKLFF. The CDR3 DNA reads as TGCGCCAGCAGCCCCAACGGCGGTGAAAAACTGTTTTTT.

J is TRBJ2-3 and V is TRBV9; possible D gene TRBD1, 6 bases. Per germline, CDR1 SGDLS and CDR2 YYNGEE. This CDR3 is 14 amino acids long. V lost 3 bases and J lost 5, with 13 bases in between. This CDR3 is CASSAGAGEDTQYF. CDR3 sequence (DNA): TGTGCCAGCAGCGCCGGGGCAGGGGAAGATACGCAGTATTTT.

The J gene is TRBJ1-1, the V gene TRBV21-1. TRBV21-1 is recorded as a pseudogene. The CDR3 length is 14 residues. The CDR3 bases are TGTGCCAGCAGCAAAGAAGGACGGCACACTGAAGCTTTCTTT. Translation gives CASSKEGRHTEAFF.

This clone came up once. This chain joins TRBV5-1 and TRBJ2-7; 12 bases align to TRBD2. CDR1 SGHRS and CDR2 YFSETQ come from the germline V gene. The CDR3 length is 16 residues. V shed 1 base and J 7 bases; nucleotides not matched to a gene: 9. The CDR3 nucleotides read TGCGCCAGCAGCTTGACGCACCGACTAGCGGGGGAAGAGCAGTACTTC. Translation gives CASSLTHRLAGEEQYF.

The chain couples TRBV28 to TRBJ2-1, with a weak D call TRBD1 (5 bases). Looked up from germline, CDR1 is MDHEN and CDR2 is SYDVKM. The CDR3 loop spans 14 amino acids. Trimming left V 3 bases short and J 6 bases short, with 12 bases between. The CDR3 DNA reads as TGTGCCAGCAGTTTGCCCCCAGGGCGCAATGAGCAGTTCTTC. Its protein is CASSLPPGRNEQFF.

This clone appeared a few times. CDR3 in amino acids: CASSYGGAGGSETQYF. The CDR3, as DNA: TGTGCCAGCAGTTACGGCGGGGCAGGGGGAAGCGAGACCCAGTACTTC. The chain has TRBV6-6 and TRBJ2-5, with a possible D match to TRBD1 (7 bases). Trimming removed 2 bases at V and 5 bases at J, with 18 bases between. The CDR3 is made up of 16 amino acids. Germline loops: CDR1 MNHNY, CDR2 SVGAGI (reference sequence).

In its sample, this clone was seen a few times. Mismatch with germline at one junction end may stem from a read error. The J gene is TRBJ1-2, the V gene TRBV27; D gene unclear. Per germline, CDR1 MNHEY and CDR2 SMNVEV (reference sequence). CDR3 length: 12 amino acids. CDR3 nucleotides: TGTGCCAGCAGCCCCCGCCCAAGTGGATGGCTGTTC. Translating gives CASSPRPSGWLF.

In its sample, this clone was seen once. This chain links TRBV7-9 with TRBJ1-1; possible D gene TRBD1, 5 bases. V lost 5 bases to trimming and J lost 6 bases, with 16 bases between them. Germline loops: CDR1 SEHNR, CDR2 FQNEAQ (reference sequence). This CDR3 spans 14 amino acids. The CDR3 region has the DNA TGTGCCAGCAGCCCCTCTGGGGGTGGTTCTGAAGCTTTCTTT. Translation gives CASSPSGGGSEAFF. Complete variable domain (other parts from reference TRBV7-9 and TRBJ1-1): DTGVSQNPRHKITKRGQNVTFRCDPISEHNRLYWYRQTLGQGPEFLTYFQNEAQLEKSRLLSDRFSAERPKGSFSTLEIQRTEQGDSAMYLCASSPSGGGSEAFFGQGTRLTVV.